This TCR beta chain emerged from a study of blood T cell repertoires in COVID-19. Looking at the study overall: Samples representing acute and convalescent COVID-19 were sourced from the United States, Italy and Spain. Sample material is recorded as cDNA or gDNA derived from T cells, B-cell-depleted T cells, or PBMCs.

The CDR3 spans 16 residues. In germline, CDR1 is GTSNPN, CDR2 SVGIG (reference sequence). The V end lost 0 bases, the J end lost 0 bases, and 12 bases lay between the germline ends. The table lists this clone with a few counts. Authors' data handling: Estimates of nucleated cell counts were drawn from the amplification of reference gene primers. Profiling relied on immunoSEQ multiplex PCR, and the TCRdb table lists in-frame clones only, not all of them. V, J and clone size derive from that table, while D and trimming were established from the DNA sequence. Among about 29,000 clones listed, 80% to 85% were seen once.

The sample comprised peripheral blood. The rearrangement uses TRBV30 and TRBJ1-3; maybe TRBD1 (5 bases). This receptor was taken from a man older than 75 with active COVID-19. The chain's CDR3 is CAWSVLGPSSGNTIYF. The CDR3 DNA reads TGTGCCTGGAGTGTACTGGGGCCTAGCTCTGGAAACACCATATATTTT.